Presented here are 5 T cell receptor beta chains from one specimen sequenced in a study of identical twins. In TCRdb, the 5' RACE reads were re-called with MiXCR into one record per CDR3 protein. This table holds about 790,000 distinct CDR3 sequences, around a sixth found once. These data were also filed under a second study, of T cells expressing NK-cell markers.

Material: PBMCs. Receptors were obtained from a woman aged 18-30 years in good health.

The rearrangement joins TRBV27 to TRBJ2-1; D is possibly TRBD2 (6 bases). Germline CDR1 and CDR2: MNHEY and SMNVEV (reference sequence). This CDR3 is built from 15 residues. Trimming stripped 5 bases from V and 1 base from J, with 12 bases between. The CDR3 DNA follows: TGTGCCAGCAGTCCGGAGGGCCGGTCCTACAATGAGCAGTTCTTC. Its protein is CASSPEGRSYNEQFF.

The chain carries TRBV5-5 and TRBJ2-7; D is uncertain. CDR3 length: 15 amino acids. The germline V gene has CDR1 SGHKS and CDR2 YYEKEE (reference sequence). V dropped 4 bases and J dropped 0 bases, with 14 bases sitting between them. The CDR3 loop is CASSPLRGNSYEQYF. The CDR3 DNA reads TGTGCCAGCAGCCCCTTACGCGGCAACTCCTACGAGCAGTACTTC.

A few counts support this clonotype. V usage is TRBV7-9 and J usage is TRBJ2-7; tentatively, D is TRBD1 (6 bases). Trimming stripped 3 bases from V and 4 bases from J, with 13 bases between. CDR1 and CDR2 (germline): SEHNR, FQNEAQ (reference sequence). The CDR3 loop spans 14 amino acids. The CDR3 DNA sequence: TGTGCCAGCAGCTTTCAGGGGTTTCGTTACGAGCAGTACTTC. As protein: CASSFQGFRYEQYF.

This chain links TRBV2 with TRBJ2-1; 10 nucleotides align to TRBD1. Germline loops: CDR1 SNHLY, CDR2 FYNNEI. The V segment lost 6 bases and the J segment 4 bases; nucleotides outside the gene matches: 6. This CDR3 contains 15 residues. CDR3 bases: TGTGCCAGCAGGGATATGGGACAGGGGTACAATGAGCAGTTCTTC. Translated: CASRDMGQGYNEQFF.

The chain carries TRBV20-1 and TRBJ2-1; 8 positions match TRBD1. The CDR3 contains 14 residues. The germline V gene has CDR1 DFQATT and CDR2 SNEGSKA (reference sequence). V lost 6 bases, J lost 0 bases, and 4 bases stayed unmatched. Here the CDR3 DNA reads TGCAGTGCAACAGGGGGTAACTCCTACAATGAGCAGTTCTTC. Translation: CSATGGNSYNEQFF.